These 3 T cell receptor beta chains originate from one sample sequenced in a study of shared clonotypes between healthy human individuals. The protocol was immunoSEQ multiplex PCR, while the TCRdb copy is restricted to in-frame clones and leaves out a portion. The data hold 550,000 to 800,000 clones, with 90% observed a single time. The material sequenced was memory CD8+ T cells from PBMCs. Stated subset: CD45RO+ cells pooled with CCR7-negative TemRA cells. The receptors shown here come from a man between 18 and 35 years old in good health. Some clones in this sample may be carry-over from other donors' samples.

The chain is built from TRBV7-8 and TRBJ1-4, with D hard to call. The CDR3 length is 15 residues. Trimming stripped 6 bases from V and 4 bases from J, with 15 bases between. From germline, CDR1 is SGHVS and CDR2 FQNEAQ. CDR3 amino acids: CASSLSVEGNEKLFF. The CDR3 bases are TGTGCCAGCAGTCTTTCCGTCGAGGGTAATGAAAAACTGTTTTTT.

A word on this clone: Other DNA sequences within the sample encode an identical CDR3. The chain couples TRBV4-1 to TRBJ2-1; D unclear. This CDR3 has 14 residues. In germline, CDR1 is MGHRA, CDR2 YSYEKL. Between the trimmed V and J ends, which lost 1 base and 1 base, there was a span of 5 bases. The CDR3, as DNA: TGCGCCAGCAGCCAAGTCGGGTCCTACAATGAGCAGTTCTTC. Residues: CASSQVGSYNEQFF.

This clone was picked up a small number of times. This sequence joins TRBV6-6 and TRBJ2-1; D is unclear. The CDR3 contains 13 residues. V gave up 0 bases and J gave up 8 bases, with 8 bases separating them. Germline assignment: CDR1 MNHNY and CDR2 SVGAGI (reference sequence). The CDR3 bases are TGTGCCAGCAGTTACTCGGGCCTCCATGAGCAGTTCTTC. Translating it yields CASSYSGLHEQFF.